This TCR beta chain was documented in a study of cytomegalovirus exposure and HLA in healthy donors. Primers included in the PCR were 60 Vbeta and 13 Jbeta primers. Using immunoSEQ multiplex PCR, the repertoire was profiled, and TCRdb retains in-frame clones only, with some absent. The sample yields fewer than 200,000 clones, over 65% seen once. Sequencing was performed on PBMCs. This sequence was found in a man aged 55 to 70 in good health and CMV-seronegative.

The CDR3 sequence: CASSKQDSESPLHF. The CDR3 bases are TGTGCCAGTAGTAAGCAGGACAGTGAATCACCCCTCCACTTT. The chain links TRBV19 to TRBJ1-6, with D maybe TRBD1 (6 bases). The CDR3 runs 14 residues. V gave up 4 bases and J gave up 10 bases, with 14 bases separating them. CDR1 and CDR2 from the germline V gene are LNHDA and SQIVND (reference sequence).